Listed below are T cell receptor beta chains from one sample, sequenced in a study of regulatory T cells in long-lasting Graves disease. TCRdb recomputed calls from the multiplex PCR reads with MiXCR, one row per CDR3 protein. The sample has 540,000 or so distinct CDR3 sequences; 13% are singletons. The sample was also reused in another study, on T cells in Graves' hyperthyroidism and ophthalmopathy.

The specimen comprised peripheral blood mononuclear cells (PBMCs), sampled at new diagnosis, from a patient treated with antithyroid drugs. All receptors come from a man aged 25 to 45 with Graves disease. The conserved cysteine and the conserved F or W are not part of the CDR3 here. The order of the fields is D gene, J gene, V gene, CDR3 protein. A D gene is named only where the DNA matches it firmly.

>TRBD1|TRBJ2-1|TRBV5-4
ASSAGQGPYNEQF
>-|TRBJ2-7|TRBV18
ASSPATDEQY
>-|TRBJ1-1|TRBV27
ASRTGVATEAF
>-|TRBJ2-3|TRBV5-1
ASSLAVGTDTQY
>TRBD1|TRBJ2-6|TRBV7-2
ASRQGSGANVLT
>-|TRBJ2-1|TRBV11-3
ASSQAGAGEQF
>-|TRBJ2-7|TRBV2
ASSEALRAQD
>-|TRBJ1-2|TRBV27
ASSLRFNLGGYT
>-|TRBJ2-5|TRBV11-1
ASSHNLARPQETQY
>-|TRBJ2-3|TRBV27
ATGGLAGTDTQY
>-|TRBJ2-3|TRBV18
ASSPLAGDTQY
>TRBD2|TRBJ2-7|TRBV9
ASSVGWTSAYEQY